Sequencing of this T cell receptor (beta chain) was carried out in a study of Ad26.COV2.S vaccination and SARS-CoV-2 variants. Study conclusions and caveats: TCR breadth and depth estimates may have understated total T cell responses.

A remark on this clone: Its antigen is still unknown.

Treatment noted: some 19 received Ad26.COV2.S at low or high dose, single or two shots; roughly five received placebo; per-sample allocation not given. The samples were gathered on day 63 after the first injection of vaccine or placebo. Sequencing was performed with immunoSEQ multiplex PCR; in TCRdb, only in-frame clones are kept and a portion is missing. The data hold hundreds of thousands of clones, with approximately 83% observed a single time. Germline assignment: CDR1 GTSNPN and CDR2 SVGIG (reference sequence). The CDR3 runs to 16 residues. V lost 1 base and J lost 5; bases outside the gene matches: 10.

The origin of this receptor is a person aged 18-60 years who received the Ad26.COV2.S COVID-19 vaccine or a placebo. The sequences come from peripheral blood, collected in a trial of Ad26.COV2.S vaccine versus placebo. The chain recombines TRBV30 with TRBJ2-1; 8 bases agree with TRBD1. For the CDR3, the DNA is TGTGCCTGGAGTGACGGGGCCGGGACAGGTAACAATGAGCAGTTCTTC. Residues: CAWSDGAGTGNNEQFF.